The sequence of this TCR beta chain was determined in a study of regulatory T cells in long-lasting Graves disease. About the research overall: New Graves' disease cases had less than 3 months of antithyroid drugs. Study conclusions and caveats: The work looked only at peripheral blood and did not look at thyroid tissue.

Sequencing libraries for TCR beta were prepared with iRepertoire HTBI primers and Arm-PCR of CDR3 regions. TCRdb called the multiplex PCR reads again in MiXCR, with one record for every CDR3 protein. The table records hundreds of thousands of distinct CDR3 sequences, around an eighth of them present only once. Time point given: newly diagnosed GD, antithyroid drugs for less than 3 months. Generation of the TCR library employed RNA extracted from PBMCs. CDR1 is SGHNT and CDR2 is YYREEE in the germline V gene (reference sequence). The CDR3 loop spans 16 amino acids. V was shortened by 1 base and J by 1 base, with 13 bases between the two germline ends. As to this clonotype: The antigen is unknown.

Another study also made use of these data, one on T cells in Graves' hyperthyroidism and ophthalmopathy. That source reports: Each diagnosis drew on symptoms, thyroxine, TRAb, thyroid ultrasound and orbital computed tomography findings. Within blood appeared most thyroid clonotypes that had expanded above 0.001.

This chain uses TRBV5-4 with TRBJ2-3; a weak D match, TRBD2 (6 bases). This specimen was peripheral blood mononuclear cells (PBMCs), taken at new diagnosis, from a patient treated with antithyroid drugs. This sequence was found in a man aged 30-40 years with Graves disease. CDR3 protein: CASSLNAGLGTDTQYF. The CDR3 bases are TGTGCCAGCAGCTTGAATGCGGGATTGGGCACAGATACGCAGTATTTT.